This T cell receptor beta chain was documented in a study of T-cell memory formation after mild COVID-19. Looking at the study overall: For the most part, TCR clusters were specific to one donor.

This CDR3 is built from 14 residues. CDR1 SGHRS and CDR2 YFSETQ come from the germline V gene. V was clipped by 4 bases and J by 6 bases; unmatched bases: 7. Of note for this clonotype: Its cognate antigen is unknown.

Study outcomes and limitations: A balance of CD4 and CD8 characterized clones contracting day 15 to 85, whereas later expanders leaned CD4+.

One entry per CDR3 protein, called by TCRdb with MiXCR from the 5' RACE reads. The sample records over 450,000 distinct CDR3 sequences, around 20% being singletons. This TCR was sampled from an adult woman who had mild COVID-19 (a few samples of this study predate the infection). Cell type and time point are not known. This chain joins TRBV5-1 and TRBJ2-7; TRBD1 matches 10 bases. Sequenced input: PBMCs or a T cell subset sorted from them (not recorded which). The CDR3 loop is CASSPGGDRGEQYF. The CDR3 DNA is TGCGCCAGCAGCCCAGGGGGGGACAGGGGCGAGCAGTACTTC.